This TCR beta chain emerged from a study of cytomegalovirus exposure and HLA in healthy donors. Study context: Most donors, 70% to 85% of approximately 400 genotyped, fell in the Caucasian-associated ancestry cluster.

With 60 Vbeta and 13 Jbeta primers, the PCR was carried out. Some clones are missing from TCRdb's copy, which holds only in-frame ones; the method was immunoSEQ multiplex PCR. The data show roughly 120,000 clones, around 70% seen once. Trimming removed 7 bases from V and 0 bases from J, with 15 bases in between. Germline-derived CDR1 and CDR2 are SGDLS and YYNGEE. The CDR3 totals 15 residues. Note on this clone: Its specificity is unknown.

Study-level results: Excluded were some V segments that proved indistinguishable, including TRBV6-2 and TRBV6-3. High specificity and sensitivity for cytomegalovirus status were reported for the classifier. Most TCR beta V segments were productive about 87% or about 30% of the time in an earlier analysis.

V is TRBV9 and J is TRBJ2-3; D is possibly TRBD1 (6 bases). The sequenced sample consisted of PBMCs. The origin of this receptor is a woman aged 40 to 49 in good health and CMV-seronegative. The CDR3 protein is CASGTQGTSTDTQYF. In DNA form, the CDR3 reads TGTGCCAGCGGAACCCAGGGGACGAGCACAGATACGCAGTATTTT.